The next 14 T cell receptor beta chains were all read from a single sample in a study of T cell changes during pregnancy in multiple sclerosis (dated by TCRdb to about 2019). Library method: the immunoSEQ multiplex PCR assay. Held by TCRdb, this immuneACCESS table contains in-frame sequences only and omits some clones. Under half of the omission traces to an unresolved V gene where checked; the cause of the rest is unknown. The sample table contains 55,000 to 80,000 clones; only one count was recorded for roughly 94% of them. The ten largest clones add up to about 0.6% of the sample. This material consisted of peripheral blood, taken in the third trimester of pregnancy. The origin of the receptors is a female donor with multiple sclerosis, enrolled in a pregnancy study.

This rearrangement joins TRBV7-2 to TRBJ2-5; 9 nucleotides line up with TRBD2. Trimming removed 3 bases from V and 2 bases from J; junction bases left unmatched: 1. Germline V lookup: CDR1 SGHTA, CDR2 FQGNSA. The CDR3 length is 14 residues. CDR3 sequence reads: CASSLAGGQETQYF. The CDR3 region has the DNA TGTGCCAGCAGCTTGGCGGGGGGGCAAGAGACCCAGTACTTC.

Only a few counts were recorded for this clone. The chain uses TRBV18 and TRBJ1-1, with D hard to call. V was pared by 6 bases and J by 1 base, with 9 bases between. Germline V CDR1 and CDR2: KGHSH, LQKENI. This CDR3 has 13 residues. CDR3 bases: TGTGCCAGCTCTCAAGACAAGAACACTGAAGCTTTCTTT. Translation gives CASSQDKNTEAFF.

J is TRBJ1-4 and V is TRBV2, with D uncertain. This CDR3 comprises 14 residues. In germline, CDR1 is SNHLY, CDR2 FYNNEI. V lost 3 bases, J lost 8 bases, and 13 bases lay in between. CDR3 sequence reads: CASSEGRMREKLFF. As DNA, the CDR3 is TGTGCCAGCAGTGAGGGGAGAATGCGGGAAAAACTGTTTTTT.

The genes are TRBV9 and TRBJ2-5, with D unclear. V was cut by 4 bases and J by 3 bases, with 4 bases left in between. Looked up from germline, CDR1 is SGDLS and CDR2 is YYNGEE. CDR3 length equals 11 residues. CDR3 coding DNA: TGTGCCAGCAGCTCCGAAGAGACCCAGTACTTC. It translates to CASSSEETQYF. Variable domain in full (rest from reference TRBV9 and TRBJ2-5): DSGVTQTPKHLITATGQRVTLRCSPRSGDLSVYWYQQSLDQGLQFLIQYYNGEERAKGNILERFSAQQFPDLHSELNLSSLELGDSALYFCASSSEETQYFGPGTRLLVL.

The J gene is TRBJ2-7, the V gene TRBV29-1; 13 bases line up with TRBD2. Germline CDR1 SQVTM, CDR2 ANQGSEA. Trimming removed 6 bases from V and 1 base from J; junction bases left unmatched: 9. The CDR3 length is 16 residues. In DNA form, the CDR3 reads TGCAGCGTGGTCGGGACTAGCGGGGTCGGATCCTACGAGCAGTACTTC. This codes for CSVVGTSGVGSYEQYF.

This sequence joins TRBV29-1 and TRBJ1-1, with D perhaps TRBD1 (5 bases). V lost 6 bases and J lost 4, with 12 bases in between. Germline CDR1 and CDR2: SQVTM and ANQGSEA. The CDR3 extends over 12 amino acids. DNA for the CDR3: TGCAGCGTGACAGCCCAGGGCACTGAAGCTTTCTTT. Translating gives CSVTAQGTEAFF.

The genes are TRBV11-2 and TRBJ1-2, with 7 bases fitting TRBD1. V lost 5 bases, J lost 4 bases, and 4 bases stayed unmatched. Germline CDR1 is SGHAT and CDR2 is FQNNGV. The CDR3 loop spans 13 amino acids. CDR3 sequence: CASSRGQSYGYTF. For the CDR3, the DNA is TGTGCCAGCAGCCGGGGACAGTCCTATGGCTACACCTTC.

V usage is TRBV7-2 and J usage is TRBJ2-7; 7 bases match TRBD1. The ends lost 1 base at V and 3 bases at J; junction bases unmatched: 3. This CDR3 spans 14 amino acids. Per the germline V gene, CDR1 is SGHTA and CDR2 is FQGNSA. CDR3 sequence: CASSLDPGGYEQYF. The CDR3 DNA reads as TGTGCCAGCAGCTTAGACCCAGGGGGCTACGAGCAGTACTTC. The full variable domain, with the rest looked up from reference TRBV7-2 and TRBJ2-7, is GAGVSQSPSNKVTEKGKDVELRCDPISGHTALYWYRQSLGQGLEFLIYFQGNSAPDKSGLPSDRFSAERTGGSVSTLTIQRTQQEDSAVYLCASSLDPGGYEQYFGPGTRLTVT.

V gene TRBV11-3 combines with J gene TRBJ2-1; the D gene is possibly TRBD2 (5 bases). In germline, CDR1 is SGHNT, CDR2 YENEEA. The ends were cut back, 5 bases at V and 4 bases at J, with 12 bases in the middle. The CDR3 is made up of 14 amino acids. The chain's CDR3 is CASSRAAAYNEQFF. The CDR3 region has the DNA TGTGCCAGCAGCCGAGCGGCGGCTTACAATGAGCAGTTCTTC.

J is TRBJ2-7 and V is TRBV6-1, with 7 positions matching TRBD2. The germline CDR1 and CDR2 sequences are MNHNS and SASEGT. The junction had 2 bases not matched to a gene; V was cut back by 6 bases and J by 3 bases. This CDR3 region has 12 residues. The CDR3 DNA reads as TGTGCCAGCAGAAAGCGGGACTACGAGCAGTACTTC. The encoded protein is CASRKRDYEQYF.

This chain joins TRBV19 and TRBJ2-6; D might be TRBD2 (6 bases). The CDR3 runs 18 residues. From germline, CDR1 is LNHDA and CDR2 SQIVND (reference sequence). Trimming removed 6 bases from V and 0 bases from J, with 18 bases in between. This CDR3 reads CASSVRDLGLSGANVLTF. The CDR3 DNA is TGTGCCAGTAGCGTCCGGGACTTGGGACTCTCTGGGGCCAACGTCCTGACTTTC.

The chain recombines TRBV12-2 with TRBJ2-1; TRBD1, the D gene given by the table, was not confirmed from the DNA. TRBV12-2 corresponds to a pseudogene. CDR3 length equals 15 residues. The CDR3 loop reads CASRPTLLGANEQFF. CDR3 nucleotides: TGTGCAAGTCGCCCCACGTTGCTAGGGGCCAATGAGCAGTTCTTC.

The chain employs TRBV5-4 and TRBJ1-1, with a tentative D call TRBD1 (5 bases). The CDR3 has 12 residues. The V and J ends lost 2 bases and 7 bases respectively, with 9 bases between them. CDR1 is SGHNT and CDR2 is YYREEE in the germline V gene (reference sequence). Here the CDR3 reads CASSFPGLEAFF. CDR3 coding DNA: TGTGCCAGCAGCTTCCCGGGACTTGAAGCTTTCTTT.

V and J are TRBV6-1 and TRBJ2-1; D is unresolved. The CDR3 is 14 amino acids. Trimming pared 6 bases from V and 0 bases from J, leaving 9 bases between. Germline V CDR1 and CDR2: MNHNS, SASEGT. Here the CDR3 reads CASSVRSSYNEQFF. CDR3 nucleotide sequence: TGTGCCAGCAGCGTGCGGAGCTCCTACAATGAGCAGTTCTTC.